The 31 T cell receptor beta chains reported below all come from one sample, sequenced in a study of blood T cell repertoires in COVID-19. The assay was immunoSEQ multiplex PCR, and TCRdb's table has in-frame clones only and misses some. The data contain some 370,000 clones, roughly 80% of them singletons. The sequenced sample consisted of PBMCs or T cells enriched from blood (not recorded which). The receptors here all came from a woman in her forties or fifties who had recovered from COVID-19.

This clone has a handful of counts. The rearrangement joins TRBV7-8 to TRBJ2-2; no clear D gene. The V end lost 0 bases, the J end lost 10 bases, and 9 bases lay between the germline ends. Per germline, CDR1 SGHVS and CDR2 FQNEAQ. CDR3 size: 13 residues. CDR3 sequence (DNA): TGTGCCAGCAGCTTAGCCCCGCAGTTGGAGCTGTTTTTT. This sequence encodes CASSLAPQLELFF.

This clone has only one observation. The CDR3 protein is CASSDQGWNEQYF. The CDR3 coding sequence is TGTGCCAGCAGTGATCAGGGGTGGAACGAGCAGTACTTC. The genes are TRBV27 and TRBJ2-7; D is possibly TRBD1 (6 bases). The germline V and J ends were trimmed by 5 bases and 5 bases, with 13 bases remaining between them. The CDR3 has 13 amino acids. Germline assignment: CDR1 MNHEY and CDR2 SMNVEV (reference sequence).

This clone was recorded only once. J is TRBJ2-7 and V is TRBV5-6; TRBD1 matches 9 bases. CDR1 and CDR2 from the germline V gene are SGHDT and YYEEEE. After removal of 3 bases from V and 2 bases from J, the junction contained 3 bases not matched to a gene. CDR3 length: 14 residues. CDR3 nucleotide sequence: TGTGCCAGCAGCTCAGGACAGGGGACCTACGAGCAGTACTTC. Its protein is CASSSGQGTYEQYF.

The rearrangement joins TRBV5-1 to TRBJ2-3; 7 positions agree with TRBD2. This CDR3 has 14 amino acids. Germline CDR1 reads SGHRS; CDR2 reads YFSETQ. V trimming: 4 bases; J trimming: 3 bases; junction bases outside the gene matches: 5. As DNA, the CDR3 is TGCGCCAGCAGCAGCGGGGCCTCTACAGATACGCAGTATTTT. It translates to CASSSGASTDTQYF.

The V gene is TRBV18, the J gene TRBJ2-1, with 9 positions matching TRBD2. Germline V lookup: CDR1 KGHSH, CDR2 LQKENI. The CDR3 spans 16 residues. With V trimmed by 3 bases and J by 2 bases, 5 bases remained unmatched. The DNA of the CDR3 is TGTGCCAGCTCACCTTCTAGCGGGAAACCCTACAATGAGCAGTTCTTC. Its protein is CASSPSSGKPYNEQFF.

The V call is TRBV3-1 (or the pseudogene TRBV3-2), the J call TRBJ1-2; 9 nucleotides match TRBD1. This CDR3 is built from 16 residues. V gave up 2 bases and J gave up 4 bases; unmatched junction bases: 8. Germline assignment: CDR1 LGHDT and CDR2 YNNKEL (reference sequence). The CDR3 region is CASSQPGTGNSYGYTF. CDR3 nucleotides: TGTGCCAGCAGCCAACCCGGGACAGGGAATAGCTATGGCTACACCTTC.

The chain carries TRBV19 and TRBJ2-5; 8 bases align to TRBD2. This CDR3 spans 13 amino acids. Germline trimming cut 8 bases from V and 5 bases from J; bases unmatched to any gene: 7. Germline CDR1 LNHDA, CDR2 SQIVND (reference sequence). The CDR3 DNA follows: TGTGCCAGTGCCTCGGGAGGGGCGGAGACCCAGTACTTC. This sequence encodes CASASGGAETQYF.

The chain couples TRBV10-3 to TRBJ2-1, with 7 bases that match TRBD2. CDR3 length: 17 residues. Germline V gives CDR1 ENHRY, CDR2 SYGVKD. Losses at the gene ends were 4 bases for V and 10 bases for J; bases not matched to a gene: 19. CDR3 sequence: CAISVGVVSGAGEEQFF. The DNA of the CDR3 is TGTGCCATCAGTGTCGGCGTCGTCTCTGGGGCGGGAGAGGAGCAGTTCTTC.

The chain uses TRBV29-1 and TRBJ2-1; 7 positions match TRBD2. V lost 6 bases to trimming and J lost 7 bases; unmatched junction nucleotides: 12. The CDR3 extends over 14 amino acids. Germline CDR1 is SQVTM and CDR2 is ANQGSEA. In nucleotides, the CDR3 is TGCAGCGTCGGACGTGCGACTAGCTGGAATGAGCAGTTCTTC. It is translated as CSVGRATSWNEQFF.

The V and J genes are TRBV6-1 and TRBJ1-1, with a tentative D call TRBD1 (5 bases). Germline V gene lookup returns CDR1 MNHNS and CDR2 SASEGT. V dropped 3 bases and J dropped 5 bases, with 16 bases sitting between them. The CDR3 extends over 15 amino acids. In DNA, the CDR3 is TGTGCCAGCAGTGATGCCCTGCGGGGACGGACTGAAGCTTTCTTT. It yields the protein CASSDALRGRTEAFF.

The V gene is TRBV2, the J gene TRBJ2-7; 13 bases are shared with TRBD2. The CDR3 contains 15 residues. CDR1 is SNHLY and CDR2 is FYNNEI in the germline V gene. The trim removed 3 bases at V and 5 bases at J, leaving 4 bases unmatched. This CDR3 reads CASSDGLAGADEQYF. CDR3 DNA sequence: TGTGCCAGCAGTGACGGACTAGCGGGAGCTGACGAGCAGTACTTC.

The chain links TRBV5-1 to TRBJ2-7; 8 nucleotides line up with TRBD1. The junction had 4 bases not matched to a gene; V was cut back by 6 bases and J by 5 bases. Germline V gives CDR1 SGHRS, CDR2 YFSETQ. The CDR3 has 12 residues. As DNA, the CDR3 is TGCGCCAGCAAGTTACAGGGGGACGAGCAGTACTTC. Translating gives CASKLQGDEQYF.

The chain combines TRBV6-5 with TRBJ1-5; D uncertain. CDR1 MNHEY and CDR2 SVGAGI come from the germline V gene. The V and J ends lost 8 bases and 4 bases respectively, with 9 bases between them. CDR3 size: 12 residues. The CDR3 sequence: CASSKRNQPQHF. CDR3 nucleotides: TGTGCCAGCTCAAAGAGGAATCAGCCCCAGCATTTT.

There are a few counts of this clone. V gene TRBV4-3 combines with J gene TRBJ1-2, with D tentatively TRBD1 (5 bases). The V and J ends lost 3 bases and 4 bases respectively, with 15 bases between them. The CDR3 spans 15 residues. Germline V gene sequence: CDR1 LGHNA, CDR2 YSLEER. The CDR3 bases are TGCGCCAGCAGCCAGGGGGGAGGGGTACTCTATGGCTACACCTTC. This sequence encodes CASSQGGGVLYGYTF.

Only one count was recorded for this clone. The chain combines TRBV11-3 with TRBJ1-4; D remains unclear. This CDR3 has 11 amino acids. Germline CDR1 reads SGHNT; CDR2 reads YENEEA. The V end lost 8 bases, the J end lost 5 bases, and 6 bases lay between the germline ends. The CDR3 spells CASSSNEKLFF. The CDR3 coding sequence is TGTGCCAGCTCGTCGAATGAAAAACTGTTTTTT.

The V call is TRBV18, the J call TRBJ2-6; tentative D call: TRBD1 (6 bases). Germline V CDR1 and CDR2: KGHSH, LQKENI. The CDR3 length is 17 residues. V was shortened by 6 bases and J by 2 bases, with 17 bases between the two germline ends. CDR3 loop: CASSLGTSRAGANVLTF. Written as DNA, the CDR3 is TGTGCCAGCTCTCTCGGGACAAGTAGAGCTGGGGCCAACGTCCTGACTTTC. Combining the CDR3 with reference TRBV18 and TRBJ2-6 gives the whole variable domain NAGVMQNPRHLVRRRGQEARLRCSPMKGHSHVYWYRQLPEEGLKFMVYLQKENIIDESGMPKERFSAEFPKEGPSILRIQQVVRGDSAAYFCASSLGTSRAGANVLTFGAGSRLTVL.

The chain links TRBV21-1 to TRBJ2-7; the table's TRBD1 call for D was not verified on the DNA. TRBV21-1 has pseudogene status. The CDR3 covers 18 residues. Here the CDR3 DNA reads TGTGCCAGCAGTCCCCGGACAGGAGATACCGAGGCCCCCTACGAGCAGTACTTC. This sequence encodes CASSPRTGDTEAPYEQYF.

The gene calls are TRBV10-1 and TRBJ2-2, with 9 bases identical to TRBD1. V lost 6 bases and J lost 8; bases outside the gene matches: 13. Per germline, CDR1 WNHNN and CDR2 SYGVQD (reference sequence). The length of the CDR3 is 16 residues. CDR3 coding DNA: TGCGCCAGCAGCCGTACAGGGGGCCGAACCGAGGGGGAGCTGTTTTTT. Amino acids: CASSRTGGRTEGELFF.

This clone is a singleton in its sample. This chain joins TRBV5-1 and TRBJ1-4; TRBD1 matches 7 bases. This CDR3 has 17 residues. Germline lookup yields CDR1 SGHRS and CDR2 YFSETQ. V lost 2 bases and J lost 0; bases outside the gene matches: 7. The CDR3 DNA follows: TGCGCCAGCAGCTTTCGGGTCAGGGGGTCAACTAATGAAAAACTGTTTTTT. Translation gives CASSFRVRGSTNEKLFF.

The rearrangement uses TRBV7-2 and TRBJ2-1; 7 positions agree with TRBD1. Germline V gives CDR1 SGHTA, CDR2 FQGNSA. The CDR3 has 16 residues. With 5 bases clipped from V and 7 bases from J, the junction kept 14 bases outside the gene matches. For the CDR3, the DNA is TGTGCCAGCAGCCCTGAACAGGGACAGTTCCGAAATGAGCAGTTCTTC. Translation: CASSPEQGQFRNEQFF.

V usage is TRBV19 and J usage is TRBJ1-1; 7 nucleotides agree with TRBD1. Trimming cost V 3 bases and J 1 base; bases outside gene matches: 5. Germline assignment: CDR1 LNHDA and CDR2 SQIVND (reference sequence). The CDR3 sequence is 15 residues long. CDR3: CASSMSGTANTEAFF. In DNA, the CDR3 is TGTGCCAGTAGTATGTCGGGGACAGCGAACACTGAAGCTTTCTTT.

The rearrangement joins TRBV5-1 to TRBJ2-5; tentative D call: TRBD1 (5 bases). CDR3 length equals 12 residues. Per germline, CDR1 SGHRS and CDR2 YFSETQ. V was trimmed by 4 bases and J by 5 bases, leaving 9 bases between them. The CDR3 nucleotides read TGCGCCAGCAGCGCAGGGATGGAGACCCAGTACTTC. Translating it yields CASSAGMETQYF.

The V and J genes are TRBV2 and TRBJ1-1, with 9 bases lining up with TRBD1. CDR3 length: 13 residues. Germline-derived CDR1 and CDR2 are SNHLY and FYNNEI. V gave up 8 bases and J gave up 5 bases; unmatched junction bases: 6. CDR3 amino acids: CASSGQGETEAFF. The CDR3 DNA is TGTGCCAGCTCGGGACAGGGCGAAACTGAAGCTTTCTTT.

This clone was seen a single time. The J gene is TRBJ1-4, the V gene TRBV3-1 (or the pseudogene TRBV3-2), with 8 nucleotides matching TRBD1. The V gene end was trimmed by 6 bases and the J gene end by 6 bases; junction bases not matched to a gene: 9. The germline gives CDR1 LGHDT, CDR2 YNNKEL (reference sequence). This CDR3 has 15 residues. DNA of the CDR3: TGTGCCAGCAGACCCGGACAGGGAGGACATGAAAAACTGTTTTTT. It translates to CASRPGQGGHEKLFF.

The CDR3 DNA follows: TGTGCCAGCAGCTTGGGGGCGGGAGGGCGCACAGATACGCAGTATTTT. Translation gives CASSLGAGGRTDTQYF. This rearrangement joins TRBV5-4 to TRBJ2-3; 9 bases agree with TRBD2. The V gene end was trimmed by 0 bases and the J gene end by 1 base; junction bases not matched to a gene: 3. Germline lookup yields CDR1 SGHNT and CDR2 YYREEE (reference sequence). The CDR3 is 16 residues long.

This chain links TRBV28 with TRBJ1-2; the match to TRBD1 covers 10 bases. The CDR3 has 15 amino acids. The V segment lost 5 bases and the J segment 4 bases; nucleotides outside the gene matches: 7. Germline-derived CDR1 and CDR2 are MDHEN and SYDVKM. This CDR3 reads CASSQTGGAGYGYTF. The CDR3 nucleotides are TGTGCCAGCAGTCAGACAGGGGGCGCGGGCTATGGCTACACCTTC.

The J gene is TRBJ2-4, the V gene TRBV7-2; 9 nucleotides align to TRBD1. There are 15 residues in the CDR3. The V segment lost 5 bases and the J segment 9 bases; nucleotides outside the gene matches: 11. Germline lookup yields CDR1 SGHTA and CDR2 FQGNSA. CDR3 DNA: TGTGCCAGCAGCACCCCCCGGACAGGGGAGTTCATTCAGTACTTC. Amino acids: CASSTPRTGEFIQYF.

V usage is TRBV30 and J usage is TRBJ1-2; D gene uncertain. Germline V gene data show CDR1 as GTSNPN and CDR2 as SVGIG (reference sequence). The CDR3 consists of 17 residues. Trimming left V 5 bases short and J 5 bases short, with 27 bases between. Here the CDR3 DNA reads TGTGCCTGGCTCAAATCATGGCAACAGCCGATAATATATGGCTACACCTTC. It is translated as CAWLKSWQQPIIYGYTF. The variable domain in full, completed from reference TRBV30 and TRBJ1-2, reads SQTIHQWPATLVQPVGSPLSLECTVEGTSNPNLYWYRQAAGRGLQLLFYSVGIGQISSEVPQNLSASRPQDRQFILSSKKLLLSDSGFYLCAWLKSWQQPIIYGYTFGSGTRLTVV.

The chain links TRBV30 to TRBJ1-6; 9 bases match TRBD1. Germline CDR1 GTSNPN, CDR2 SVGIG (reference sequence). The V gene end was trimmed by 5 bases and the J gene end by 10 bases; junction bases not matched to a gene: 6. The CDR3 has 13 residues. CDR3 sequence: CAWGATGGSPLHF. As DNA, the CDR3 is TGTGCCTGGGGCGCAACAGGGGGCTCACCCCTCCACTTT.

V usage is TRBV3-1 (or the pseudogene TRBV3-2) and J usage is TRBJ2-1, with D perhaps TRBD2 (6 bases). The CDR3 is 15 amino acids. V gave up 0 bases and J gave up 2 bases, with 8 bases separating them. Germline values: CDR1 LGHDT, CDR2 YNNKEL (reference sequence). The CDR3 region is CASSQDRGTYNEQFF. The CDR3 nucleotides are TGTGCCAGCAGCCAAGACCGGGGGACCTACAATGAGCAGTTCTTC.

J is TRBJ1-1 and V is TRBV5-1; possible D gene TRBD1, 5 bases. This CDR3 contains 16 residues. CDR1 is SGHRS and CDR2 is YFSETQ in the germline V gene. V was pared by 0 bases and J by 5 bases, with 17 bases between. The chain's CDR3 is CASSLDVRSDRTEAFF. The CDR3 coding sequence is TGCGCCAGCAGCTTGGACGTAAGAAGCGACAGAACTGAAGCTTTCTTT.